These 4 T cell receptor beta chains originate from one sample sequenced in a study of technical replicates of blood from a few donors. Using immunoSEQ multiplex PCR, the repertoire was profiled, and TCRdb retains in-frame clones only, with some absent. The sample lists some 81,000 clones; 91% were seen once. The material sequenced was T cells isolated from PBMCs. The receptors originated from a human donor in good health.

The chain couples TRBV5-1 to TRBJ2-1; 8 bases map to TRBD1. Germline CDR1 reads SGHRS; CDR2 reads YFSETQ. This CDR3 has 14 amino acids. Unmatched junction bases numbered 7, after V lost 5 bases and J lost 6 bases. The CDR3 region has the DNA TGCGCCAGCAGAACCGGGACAGGTTTCAATGAGCAGTTCTTC. Its translation: CASRTGTGFNEQFF.

The CDR3 sequence is CASSPNPNYGTGTYEQYF. The CDR3 DNA sequence: TGTGCCAGCAGCCCCAACCCTAATTACGGGACAGGGACCTACGAGCAGTACTTC. This chain links TRBV7-2 with TRBJ2-7, with 9 bases that match TRBD1. Germline CDR1 and CDR2: SGHTA and FQGNSA. V lost 5 bases to trimming and J lost 2 bases; unmatched junction nucleotides: 16. The CDR3 covers 18 residues.

The CDR3 nucleotides read TGTGCCAGCACGCGGGAAACTGAAGCTTTCTTT. Translation gives CASTRETEAFF. The chain combines TRBV6-1 with TRBJ1-1; D is undetermined. Trimming shortened V by 7 bases and J by 5 bases, and 8 bases separated the two germline ends. The CDR3 is made up of 11 amino acids. Germline V gene lookup returns CDR1 MNHNS and CDR2 SASEGT.

The rearrangement links TRBV5-4 to TRBJ1-2; 8 bases align to TRBD1. The trim removed 4 bases at V and 8 bases at J, leaving 10 bases unmatched. Looked up from germline, CDR1 is SGHNT and CDR2 is YYREEE (reference sequence). The CDR3 spans 14 residues. CDR3 sequence reads: CASSGTDRAKGYTF. The DNA for the CDR3 is TGTGCCAGCAGCGGGACGGACAGGGCGAAAGGCTACACCTTC.